Reported below is one TCR beta chain. No antigen is known for it. No quality values exist for individual bases; no much larger clone is one base distant. The cohort consisted of more than 650 healthy bone marrow donors. All cohort members were sampled while nominally healthy, although unrecorded immune exposures were likely present. The donor tested CMV seropositive and was one of the 289 seropositive cohort members. A peripheral blood sample was provided by each donor, and peripheral blood mononuclear cells were used for TCR beta sequencing. Genomic DNA was extracted from the blood cell samples with the Qiagen DNeasy Blood Extraction Kit. This entry comes from a study of cytomegalovirus exposure and HLA in healthy donors (dated by TCRdb to 2015 to 2018). Regarding the study in general: An earlier analysis of some 500 of the donors reported 250 to 300 Gb of sequence data and around 110 million unique TCR beta sequences from approximately 180 million T cells. A later genetic analysis took genome-wide SNP genotypes for about 55% of the 666 donors and used that subset as a discovery cohort. Because of strong linkage in the cohort, 4 to 6 DR-DQ haplotypes were treated as single units for association and clustering. Every repertoire in the discovery cohort had been generated on one and the same sequencing platform. Rather than using new phenotypic data, the later analysis identified candidate immune exposures from TCR beta sequences and from how often those sequences occurred across donors. Across 398 genotyped donors of the cohort, an average of roughly 250,000 unique TCR beta nucleotide sequences per donor were sequenced, and approximately 19% of those sequences were non-productive. To predict cytomegalovirus infection status, the study brought together high-throughput TCR immunosequencing, statistical association of individual TCRs with disease status, and machine learning. In an earlier analysis of roughly 540 of the donors, high-throughput TCR beta sequencing was used to judge whether each TCR beta V gene segment behaved as functional or pseudogenic. In a later analysis, previously published TCR beta repertoires from 666 donors were re-analyzed and high-resolution HLA genotyping was added so that TCR occurrence patterns could be studied. The genetic ancestry cluster associated with self-reported Caucasian donors included approximately 85% of the 350 to 500 genotyped donors. The study aimed to test whether signatures of past pathogen exposure could be identified by cataloging public T cell receptors. Donor age, sex, ethnicity and CMV serostatus were compiled alongside the repertoire data. The number of donors typed differed by locus, with 629-630 for A, B, C, DRB1 and DQB1, roughly 520 for DQA1, some 570 for DPA1, and some 470 for DPB1. Both class I and class II loci were covered by HLA typing, at four-digit resolution. Roughly 320 gigabases of sequencing data and 70 million to 95 million unique TCR sequences made up an early release that covered approximately 620 HLA-typed donors. Using immunosequencing, the study profiled T cell repertoires from 666 subjects and related those repertoires to cytomegalovirus serostatus. In addition to the first cohort of approximately 650 subjects, a separate validation cohort of 120 different subjects was used.

Library generation was performed with the immunoSEQ multiplex PCR assay. The multiplex PCR relied on a mix of 60 forward primers for TCR Vbeta segments and 13 reverse primers for TCR Jbeta segments. The CDR3 region of rearranged TCR beta genes was amplified from genomic DNA with a multiplex PCR assay. Amplified TCR beta libraries were sequenced as 87-base-pair reads on the Illumina HiSeq System. As for how the authors treated the data: In a later analysis, tens of millions of unique TCR beta chains were counted across the roughly 610 repertoires, and roughly 9.9 million of these chains were shared by at least two donors. Raw reads were error-corrected and collapsed into unique sequences by a nearest-neighbor algorithm in which closely related sequences were merged to remove PCR and sequencing errors. To assign V, D and J gene segments, CDR3 sequences were aligned to IMGT reference sequences. For a sequence to be retained, a match of at least six nucleotides to both a V gene segment and a J gene segment was required. A rearrangement was called productive if the CDR3 had no stop codons and remained in frame with V and J, and every other rearrangement was called non-productive. Following IMGT convention, CDR3 was defined as the stretch from the second conserved V-encoded cysteine up to the conserved J-encoded phenylalanine. In an earlier analysis of more than 550 of the donors, sequences lacking an unambiguous match to a single V gene segment were excluded. An earlier analysis of approximately 590 of the donors classified V segments as functional when productive rearrangements were above 56.7% and as segregating when the standard deviation between donors was above 5%. A statistical classification framework was built to diagnose cytomegalovirus status from the catalog of TCR beta chain sequences. A later analysis assigned V and J genes by comparing TCR nucleotide sequences with IMGT/GENE-DB human TR gene sequences. A later analysis assigned CDR3 sequences and most-parsimonious VDJ recombination scenarios with the TCRdist pipeline. In a later analysis, every TCR beta chain was defined by the combination of its CDR3 amino acid sequence and its V-gene family, and reads without a unique V-gene family were dropped. As a way to deal with suspected cross-contamination and a sequencing artifact, a later analysis dropped hundreds of nucleotide sequences that were highly shared and had low generation probability. A later analysis calculated a clonal expansion index for each public chain from normalized within-repertoire ranks of inferred template counts. Generation probabilities in a later analysis came from a VDJ recombination model fitted to out-of-frame rearrangements, and those results were checked against IGoR. Hypergeometric tests were used in a later analysis to score TCR-TCR, TCR-HLA and TCR-CMV co-occurrence, with a repertoire-size bias correction applied to the TCR pairs. To estimate false discovery rates, a later analysis permuted the HLA or CMV assignments 20 times. A later analysis grouped co-occurring TCRs with DBSCAN, adding TCRdist sequence similarity when clustering within HLA-allele-positive subsets. Repertoires with fewer than 30,000 or more than 120,000 public chains were left out of co-occurrence clustering, as were about 5 repertoires with anomalous nucleotide sharing. TCRdb stores this immuneACCESS table with in-frame sequences only. Part of the clones is absent; in the studies checked, under half of the shortfall reflects unresolved V genes, and no reason is known for the rest. The DNA was the basis for D and trimming; V, J and clone size are from that table. Present in this sample are 200,000 to 300,000 clones, 70% to 90% of which were seen just once. The ten largest clones add up to almost 8% of the sample.

The CDR3 covers 14 residues, taking in both the cysteine and the phenylalanine. The kept DNA is CDR3 alone, 42 bases in frame from the first base. V is trimmed back by 4 bases and J by 3 bases, and the junction contains 5 bases that no gene match accounts for. CDR1 and CDR2, looked up from the germline V gene, are SGHTA and FQGTGA. Overall study results and their limits: According to a later analysis, most CMV-associated TCR beta chains appeared to be HLA-restricted, and the HLA associations seemed to be driven largely by CMV exposure. A group of highly shared sequence variants was considered likely to be a technical artifact of the sequencing pipeline. A further reported finding was that TCR beta sequences accurately predicted the HLA-A and HLA-B alleles for most subjects in the first cohort. Only TCR beta chains were sequenced in this cohort, and the absence of alpha or paired-chain data limited detectable features. The study listed approximately 160 TCR beta chains as associated with cytomegalovirus. The earlier analysis of nearly 600 of the donors excluded about 16 rarely observed V segments, including chromosome 9 orphons, because counts were too low. Because the 87-base-pair reads could not distinguish some IMGT-functional V segments, including TRBV6-2 and TRBV6-3, those segments were excluded. According to the authors, the approach could potentially be generalized to other disease states and immunological phenotypes. Most TCR sequences were seen in very few donors, while some public TCRs were found in many individuals. An association between a missense DCLRE1C variant and V-gene and J-gene trimming of TCR beta chains was found in a later genetic analysis and replicated in an independent cohort. Roughly uniform sequencing depth across donors was assumed in presence/absence analyses, although this assumption may not hold. A later analysis associated about 16,000 TCR beta sequences with specific HLA alleles at a false discovery rate of 0.05. Assigning TCR associations to individual alleles was difficult when HLA alleles, especially DR and DQ, strongly co-occurred. Linkage disequilibrium might explain the correlated functional status among segregating V segments, but an unknown experimental factor could not be excluded. For the cohort, immune exposure information was limited to CMV serostatus. Because HLA typing was unavailable for some donors at each locus, only the typed subset was used in association tests. According to a later analysis, TCR association rates differed among HLA loci, with DRB1 alleles showing the most associated TCRs and HLA-C alleles showing the fewest. Broadly in line with IMGT annotations, most TCR beta V segments showed up in productive rearrangements about 87% or about 30% of the time in an earlier analysis of several hundred of the donors. A later genetic analysis reported fewer N-insertions in productive TCRs among donors in an Asian-associated ancestry cluster than the roughly 620-donor mean. According to a later analysis, parvovirus B19, influenza, CMV and Epstein-Barr virus appeared linked to several top co-occurrence clusters. In a later analysis, HLA-associated TCR beta chains were found to be more clonally expanded and to have lower generation probabilities than equally common non-associated chains. Cytomegalovirus status was reported to be diagnosed by the classifier with high specificity and sensitivity in both the original and validation cohorts. Three of the identified cytomegalovirus-associated TCR beta chains were confirmed in vitro to be specific for cytomegalovirus antigens.

Sample: PBMCs. The V gene is TRBV7-3 and the J gene is TRBJ2-5; TRBD2 matches 7 bases in the middle. The sequence was collected from a woman aged 55 to 70 in good health and CMV-seropositive. The DNA sequence reads TGTGCCAGCAGCTCTAGCGGCCTAAAAGAGACCCAGTACTTC. Its protein is CASSSSGLKETQYF.